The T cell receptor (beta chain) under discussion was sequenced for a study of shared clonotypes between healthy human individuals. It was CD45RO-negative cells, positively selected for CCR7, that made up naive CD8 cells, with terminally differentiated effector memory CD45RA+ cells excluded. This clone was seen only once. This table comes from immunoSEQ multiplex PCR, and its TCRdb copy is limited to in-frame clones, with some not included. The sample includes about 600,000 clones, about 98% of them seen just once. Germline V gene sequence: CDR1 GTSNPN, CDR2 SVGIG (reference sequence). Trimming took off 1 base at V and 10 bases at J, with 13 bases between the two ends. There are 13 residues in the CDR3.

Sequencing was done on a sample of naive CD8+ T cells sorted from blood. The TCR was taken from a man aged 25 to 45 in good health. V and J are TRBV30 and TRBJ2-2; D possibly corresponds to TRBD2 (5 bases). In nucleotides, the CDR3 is TGTGCCTGGAGTGGGGAGTACATCAAGGAGCTGTTTTTT. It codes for CAWSGEYIKELFF.